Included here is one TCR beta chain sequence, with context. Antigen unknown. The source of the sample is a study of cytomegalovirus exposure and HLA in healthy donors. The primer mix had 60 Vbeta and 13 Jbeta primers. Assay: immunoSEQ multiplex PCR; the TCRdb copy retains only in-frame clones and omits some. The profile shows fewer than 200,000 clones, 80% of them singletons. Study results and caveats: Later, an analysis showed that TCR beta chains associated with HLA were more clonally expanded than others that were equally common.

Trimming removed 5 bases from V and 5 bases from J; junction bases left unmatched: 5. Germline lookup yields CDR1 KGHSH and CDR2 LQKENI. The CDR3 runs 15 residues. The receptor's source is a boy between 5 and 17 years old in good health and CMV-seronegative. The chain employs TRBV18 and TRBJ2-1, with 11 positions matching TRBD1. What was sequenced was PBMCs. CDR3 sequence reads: CASSTRDRGDNEQFF. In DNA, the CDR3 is TGTGCCAGCTCAACTCGGGACAGGGGGGACAATGAGCAGTTCTTC.